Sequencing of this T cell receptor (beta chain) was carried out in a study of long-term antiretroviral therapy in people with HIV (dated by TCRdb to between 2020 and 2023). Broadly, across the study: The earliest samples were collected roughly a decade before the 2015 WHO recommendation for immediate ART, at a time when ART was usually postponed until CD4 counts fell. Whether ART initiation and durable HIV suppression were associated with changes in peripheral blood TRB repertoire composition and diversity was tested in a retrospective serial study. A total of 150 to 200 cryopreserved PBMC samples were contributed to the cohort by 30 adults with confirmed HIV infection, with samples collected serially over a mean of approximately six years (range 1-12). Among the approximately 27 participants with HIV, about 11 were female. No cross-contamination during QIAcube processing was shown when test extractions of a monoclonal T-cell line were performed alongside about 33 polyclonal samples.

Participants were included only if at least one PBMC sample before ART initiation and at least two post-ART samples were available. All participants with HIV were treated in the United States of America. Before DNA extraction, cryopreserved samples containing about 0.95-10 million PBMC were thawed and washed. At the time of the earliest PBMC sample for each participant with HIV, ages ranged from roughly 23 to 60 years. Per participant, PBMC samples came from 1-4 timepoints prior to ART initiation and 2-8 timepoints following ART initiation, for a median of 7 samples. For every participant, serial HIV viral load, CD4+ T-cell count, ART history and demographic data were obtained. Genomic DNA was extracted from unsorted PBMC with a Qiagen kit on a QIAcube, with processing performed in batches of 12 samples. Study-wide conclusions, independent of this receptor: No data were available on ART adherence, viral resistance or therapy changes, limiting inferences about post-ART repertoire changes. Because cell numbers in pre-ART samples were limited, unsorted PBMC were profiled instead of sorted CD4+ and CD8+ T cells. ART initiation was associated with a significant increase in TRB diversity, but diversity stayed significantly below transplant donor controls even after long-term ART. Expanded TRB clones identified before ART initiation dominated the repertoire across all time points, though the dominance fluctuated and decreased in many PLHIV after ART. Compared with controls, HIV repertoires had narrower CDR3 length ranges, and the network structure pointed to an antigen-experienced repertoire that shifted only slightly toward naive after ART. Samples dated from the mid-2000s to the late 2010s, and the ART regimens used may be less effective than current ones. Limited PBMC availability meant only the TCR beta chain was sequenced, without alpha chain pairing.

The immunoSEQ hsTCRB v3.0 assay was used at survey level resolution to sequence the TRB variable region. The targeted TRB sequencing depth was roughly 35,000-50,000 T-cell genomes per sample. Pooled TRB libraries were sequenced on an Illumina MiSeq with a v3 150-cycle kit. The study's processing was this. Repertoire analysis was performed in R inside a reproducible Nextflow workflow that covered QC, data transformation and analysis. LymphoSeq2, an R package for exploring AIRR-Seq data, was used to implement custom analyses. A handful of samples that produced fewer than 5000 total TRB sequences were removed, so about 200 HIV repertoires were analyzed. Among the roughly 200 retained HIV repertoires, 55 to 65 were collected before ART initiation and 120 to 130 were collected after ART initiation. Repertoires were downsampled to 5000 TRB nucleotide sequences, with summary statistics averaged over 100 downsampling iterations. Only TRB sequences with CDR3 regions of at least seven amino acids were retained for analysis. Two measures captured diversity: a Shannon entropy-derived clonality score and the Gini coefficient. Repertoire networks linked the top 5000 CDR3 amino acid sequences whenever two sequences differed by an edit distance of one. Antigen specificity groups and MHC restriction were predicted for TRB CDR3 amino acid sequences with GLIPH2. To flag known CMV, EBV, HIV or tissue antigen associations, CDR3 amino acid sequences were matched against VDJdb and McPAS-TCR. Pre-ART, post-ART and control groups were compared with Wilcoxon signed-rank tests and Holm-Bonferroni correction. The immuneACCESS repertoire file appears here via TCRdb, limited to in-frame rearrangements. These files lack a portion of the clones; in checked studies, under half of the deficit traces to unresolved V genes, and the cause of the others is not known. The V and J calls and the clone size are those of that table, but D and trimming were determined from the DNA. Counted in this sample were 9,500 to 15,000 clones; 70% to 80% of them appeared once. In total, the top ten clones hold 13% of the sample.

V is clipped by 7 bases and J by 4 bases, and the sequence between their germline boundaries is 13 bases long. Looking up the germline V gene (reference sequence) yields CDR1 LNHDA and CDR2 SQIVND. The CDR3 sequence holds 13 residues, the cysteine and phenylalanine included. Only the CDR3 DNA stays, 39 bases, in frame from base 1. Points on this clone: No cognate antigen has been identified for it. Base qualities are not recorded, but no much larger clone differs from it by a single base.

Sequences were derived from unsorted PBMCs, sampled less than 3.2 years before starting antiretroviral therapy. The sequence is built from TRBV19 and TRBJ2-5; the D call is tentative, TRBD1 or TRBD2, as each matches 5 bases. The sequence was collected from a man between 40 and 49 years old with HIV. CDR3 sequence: CASKGRAGETQYF. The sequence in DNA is TGTGCCAGTAAGGGCAGGGCGGGAGAGACCCAGTACTTC. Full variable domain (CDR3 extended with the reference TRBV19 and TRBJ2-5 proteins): DGGITQSPKYLFRKEGQNVTLSCEQNLNHDAMYWYRQDPGQGLRLIYYSQIVNDFQKGDIAEGYSVSREKKESFPLTVTSAQKNPTAFYLCASKGRAGETQYFGPGTRLLVL.